Following are 14 T cell receptor beta chains from one sample sequenced in a study of blood T cells in healthy people across ages. The use of a sample-barcoded 5' primer and a J-beta primer mix characterized a second PCR of about 6 to 12 cycles. TCRdb called the 5' RACE reads again in MiXCR, with one record for every CDR3 protein. Among roughly 860,000 distinct CDR3 sequences listed, around 62% were seen once. Sequencing input: blood. The receptors were gathered from a man in his thirties or forties in good health.

J is TRBJ2-1 and V is TRBV13, with 9 bases matching TRBD2. The germline V gene has CDR1 PRHDT and CDR2 FYEKMQ (reference sequence). Germline trimming cut 4 bases from V and 7 bases from J; bases unmatched to any gene: 14. The CDR3 consists of 17 residues. Here the CDR3 reads CASSSLVGTSLENEQFF. The CDR3 nucleotides are TGTGCCAGCAGCTCATTAGTAGGGACTAGCCTCGAGAATGAGCAGTTCTTC.

The rearrangement joins TRBV12-3 or TRBV12-4 to TRBJ2-7; 8 bases line up with TRBD2. The last part of the DNA fits TRBJ2-5 better; the J call may be wrong. The length of the CDR3 is 13 residues. Here the CDR3 reads CACSKREKETQYF. CDR3 DNA: TGTGCCTGTTCCAAGCGGGAGAAAGAGACCCAGTACTTC.

The V call is TRBV29-1, the J call TRBJ2-3; 7 bases are shared with TRBD1. The CDR3 is made up of 15 amino acids. Per the germline V gene, CDR1 is SQVTM and CDR2 is ANQGSEA. The junction had 6 bases not matched to a gene; V was cut back by 1 base and J by 2 bases. CDR3 amino acids: CSVEAGQGVTDTQYF. DNA for the CDR3: TGCAGCGTTGAAGCGGGGCAGGGGGTCACAGATACGCAGTATTTT.

This sequence joins TRBV7-9 and TRBJ2-3, with TRBD1 identical over 7 bases. CDR1 SEHNR and CDR2 FQNEAQ come from the germline V gene (reference sequence). J was trimmed by 6 bases and V by 5 bases; bases with no gene match: 5. The CDR3 has 13 residues. In nucleotides, the CDR3 is TGTGCCAGCAGCGCAACAGGGGTGGATACGCAGTATTTT. Translation: CASSATGVDTQYF.

This clonotype was found a few times. V gene TRBV7-9 combines with J gene TRBJ2-7; 8 bases agree with TRBD1. Germline CDR1 and CDR2: SEHNR and FQNEAQ (reference sequence). The CDR3 has 15 residues. After removal of 4 bases from V and 0 bases from J, the junction contained 5 bases not matched to a gene. This CDR3 is CASSSGGSSSYEQYF. DNA of the CDR3: TGTGCCAGCAGCTCAGGGGGCTCCAGCTCCTACGAGCAGTACTTC. Full variable domain (rest looked up from reference TRBV7-9 and TRBJ2-7): DTGVSQNPRHKITKRGQNVTFRCDPISEHNRLYWYRQTLGQGPEFLTYFQNEAQLEKSRLLSDRFSAERPKGSFSTLEIQRTEQGDSAMYLCASSSGGSSSYEQYFGPGTRLTVT.

The J gene is TRBJ2-1, the V gene TRBV20-1; D gene uncertain. V dropped 3 bases and J dropped 9 bases, with 18 bases sitting between them. The CDR3 covers 14 residues. In germline, CDR1 is DFQATT, CDR2 SNEGSKA (reference sequence). The CDR3 region is CSARMQASKAEQFF. CDR3 nucleotide sequence: TGCAGTGCTAGGATGCAGGCTTCGAAGGCTGAGCAGTTCTTC.

The rearrangement links TRBV24-1 to TRBJ2-7, with D maybe TRBD1 (6 bases). The ends were cut back, 4 bases at V and 12 bases at J, with 15 bases in the middle. This CDR3 region has 12 residues. The germline CDR1 and CDR2 sequences are KGHDR and SFDVKD. CDR3 in amino acids: CATSEPGERRYF. The CDR3 coding sequence is TGTGCCACCAGTGAACCAGGGGAGAGACGGTACTTC.

The rearrangement uses TRBV20-1 and TRBJ2-7; D might be TRBD1 (5 bases). The CDR3 extends over 14 amino acids. Germline CDR1 and CDR2: DFQATT and SNEGSKA (reference sequence). V was trimmed by 3 bases and J by 0 bases, leaving 12 bases between them. Here the CDR3 reads CSASLGPSSYEQYF. DNA for the CDR3: TGCAGTGCTAGTCTGGGGCCCAGCTCCTACGAGCAGTACTTC.

V gene TRBV2 combines with J gene TRBJ2-1, with D possibly TRBD1 on 8 matching bases. Germline CDR1 SNHLY, CDR2 FYNNEI. V was cut by 10 bases and J by 7 bases, with 14 bases left in between. The CDR3 has 12 amino acids. The CDR3 DNA follows: TGTGCCAACGTACAGGGGGGGAATGAGCAGTTCTTC. Translation: CANVQGGNEQFF.

In regard to this clonotype: At one boundary the junction diverges from the germline segment, which might be a read error. This sequence joins TRBV12-3 or TRBV12-4 and TRBJ2-1; D gene unclear. The CDR3 contains 11 residues. This CDR3 reads CASVSYNVQFF. CDR3 coding DNA: TGTGCCAGCGTTTCCTACAATGTGCAGTTCTTC.

V usage is TRBV4-3 and J usage is TRBJ2-7; a possible D gene is TRBD1 (7 bases). The CDR3 covers 14 residues. The germline V gene encodes CDR1 LGHNA and CDR2 YSLEER. V was shortened by 1 base and J by 7 bases, with 14 bases between the two germline ends. The CDR3 DNA is TGCGCCAGCAGCCAAGGGTCAGGGGGGTGGGAGCAGTACTTC. Protein sequence: CASSQGSGGWEQYF.

This clonotype has a count of ten or more. This chain joins TRBV11-2 and TRBJ2-1; 7 bases fit TRBD2. Per the germline V gene, CDR1 is SGHAT and CDR2 is FQNNGV. The ends lost 1 base at V and 12 bases at J; junction bases unmatched: 18. This CDR3 region has 17 residues. CDR3 in DNA: TGTGCCAGCAGCTTAGCTGCCAGCGGGGTTATCGGCGCGCGGCAGTTCTTC. Encoded protein: CASSLAASGVIGARQFF. The variable domain in full, with the rest retrieved from reference TRBV11-2 and TRBJ2-1, is EAGVAQSPRYKIIEKRQSVAFWCNPISGHATLYWYQQILGQGPKLLIQFQNNGVVDDSQLPKDRFSAERLKGVDSTLKIQPAKLEDSAVYLCASSLAASGVIGARQFFGPGTRLTVL.

The chain uses TRBV21-1 and TRBJ1-4. TRBV21-1 is marked as a pseudogene. The CDR3 has 16 amino acids. CDR3 in DNA: TGTGCCAGCAACCTACTAGGGGGAGCAACTAATGAAAAACTGTTTTTT. Translating gives CASNLLGGATNEKLFF.

This clonotype was seen at least ten times. J is TRBJ2-3 and V is TRBV29-1, with D perhaps TRBD1 or TRBD2 (6 bases each). Germline CDR1 reads SQVTM; CDR2 reads ANQGSEA. The CDR3 runs 13 residues. Trimming left V 7 bases short and J 4 bases short, with 15 bases between. The CDR3 coding sequence is TGCAGCGGCCATCGGGGGCCCTCAGATACGCAGTATTTT. Encoded protein: CSGHRGPSDTQYF.